This TCR beta chain was documented in a study of technical replicates of blood from several donors. Germline CDR1 reads MGHRA; CDR2 reads YSYEKL. The CDR3 has 15 amino acids. The V gene end was trimmed by 0 bases and the J gene end by 6 bases; junction bases not matched to a gene: 5. Assay used: immunoSEQ multiplex PCR; TCRdb lists only in-frame clones, some missing. Of approximately 76,000 clones listed, 97% were seen once; the top ten hold 0.18%. V and J are TRBV4-1 and TRBJ1-5; TRBD1 agrees at 7 bases. The clonotype comes from a human donor in good health. Source material: T cells isolated from PBMCs. The CDR3 coding sequence is TGCGCCAGCAGCCAAGATCCACAGGGGAGTCAGCCCCAGCATTTT. Protein: CASSQDPQGSQPQHF.